This entry concerns a single TCR beta chain. It has no known antigen specificity. Qualities for individual bases were not recorded, and no much larger clone is one base off. The immunoSEQ Assay, a bias-controlled multiplex PCR, was used to amplify TCRbeta CDR3 regions from genomic DNA. For the original study's pipeline: The number of nucleated cells in each sample was estimated from the amplification of reference gene primers within the assay. To quantify the absolute abundance of each unique TCRbeta CDR3 rearrangement, sequence reads were collapsed and filtered. For each sample, productive Simpson clonality was calculated as the square root of Simpson's diversity index across productive rearrangements. In TCRdb, the immuneACCESS table is reduced to in-frame sequences with V and J assigned. These tables do not hold every clone; where another copy was compared, an unresolved V gene accounts for under half, and the others remain unexplained. V and J calls and clone size are copied from that table; D and trimming were computed from the DNA. Here the sample has a few hundred thousand clones; more than 70% occur a single time. The ten biggest clones cover around 2% of the sample.

CDR1 is given as MNHNS and CDR2 as SASEGT, both from the germline V gene. Counted from cysteine to phenylalanine, this CDR3 has 13 amino acids. The entry retains the CDR3 DNA only, 39 bases that are in frame from base 1. V and J lose 3 bases and 7 bases, and a span of 10 bases separates them. This specimen belongs to a study of blood T cell repertoires in COVID-19 (dated by TCRdb to the early 2020s). For context, the study as a whole: ImmuneRACE Cohort 3 recovered participants were defined by two consecutive negative NP/OP PCR tests, healthcare professional clearance, or symptom resolution. Samples covering the acute and convalescent phases of COVID-19 were provided by collaborators in the United States, Italy and Spain. The material from the prospective study consisted of cDNA or gDNA derived from T cells, B-cell-depleted T cells, or PBMCs. Deeply sampled blood TCRbeta repertoires from subjects exposed to, actively infected with, or recovered from COVID-19 were included in the dataset. The repertoires were released in a freely available public database intended as a resource for research on the immune response to SARS-CoV-2. Samples were obtained from the ongoing ImmuneRACE study (first 160 participants) and from about 1,300 subjects provided by 6 global collaborators. Sample metadata almost always included a de-identified subject ID, COVID-19 status, age in years and sex. Where available, HLA class I and class II types were taken from metadata supplied by the sample provider and were not determined by assay-based typing.

Here is what the overall study found, with its caveats: Clinical and demographic metadata were provided uncurated, with the amount varying by source and participant.

Participants in the prospective study were aged roughly 18 to 100 years, lived in about two dozen United States geographic areas, and enrolled through a virtual design. Cohort assignment in the prospective study relied on participant-reported clinical history from a screening survey and a study questionnaire. In the prospective study, mobile phlebotomists collected whole blood, serum and a nasopharyngeal or oropharyngeal swab from each participant. Participants in the prospective study had the option to provide additional blood draws and questionnaires over a roughly two-month period. Before DNA extraction, blood samples from the prospective study were shipped at room temperature or frozen.

The sample was PBMCs or T cells enriched from blood (not recorded which). The sequence was collected from a man aged 35 to 55 in a cohort exposed to, infected with or recovered from COVID-19 (not recorded which). This sequence uses TRBV6-1 and TRBJ1-5, with the D gene not confidently named. The DNA sequence is given as TGTGCCAGCAGTGAGTTACAGCTCCAGCCCCAGCATTTT. Its translation reads: CASSELQLQPQHF.